This is a list of T cell receptor beta chains from one sample in a study of T cells in Graves' hyperthyroidism and ophthalmopathy. TCRdb re-analysed the multiplex PCR reads in MiXCR, keeping a single row per CDR3 protein. The profile shows about 700,000 distinct CDR3 sequences, about 45% of them singletons. The sample comprised peripheral blood or thyroid tissue (not recorded which). Source of these receptors: an adult man with Graves' disease, either hyperthyroidism or ophthalmopathy (not recorded which). The CDR3 runs from the conserved cysteine through the conserved F or W. The D gene is left open where the match is weak. Size is omitted from some rows. Given values are once, few, many or a class for expanded clones.

TRBJ2-5 TRBV29-1 - TRBD2 CSVDPSGRVGETQYF TGCAGCGTAGATCCTAGCGGGAGGGTCGGAGAGACCCAGTACTTC
TRBJ1-3 TRBV28 - TRBD1 CASSTGQGSNTIYF TGTGCCAGCAGTACCGGACAGGGGAGCAACACCATATATTTT
TRBJ2-7 TRBV6-6 - - CASELGVSYEQYF TGTGCCAGCGAGTTAGGCGTGTCCTACGAGCAGTACTTC
TRBJ2-6 TRBV29-1 many - CSVGLLSGANVLTF TGCAGCGTTGGGCTGCTCTCTGGGGCCAACGTCCTGACTTTC
TRBJ2-5 TRBV20-1 many TRBD2 CSARAGGRETQYF TGCAGTGCCAGAGCGGGAGGACGAGAGACCCAGTACTTC
TRBJ2-7 TRBV10-2 - TRBD1 CTGTGGGEQYF TGCACCGGGACAGGGGGTGGCGAGCAGTACTTC
TRBJ1-3 TRBV15 few TRBD1 CATSSGTGGQGNTIYF TGTGCCACCAGCAGCGGGACAGGGGGCCAGGGAAACACCATATATTTT
TRBJ1-1 TRBV9 - - CASSQRWDTEAFF TGTGCCAGCAGCCAACGGTGGGACACTGAAGCTTTCTTT
TRBJ1-1 TRBV12-3/TRBV12-4 - TRBD1 CASSLKTGAAFF TGTGCCAGCAGTCTAAAGACAGGGGCGGCTTTCTTT
TRBJ1-1 TRBV7-9 - - CASSPGSVEAFF TGTGCCAGCAGCCCCGGGTCGGTAGAAGCTTTCTTT
TRBJ1-5 TRBV7-9 many - CASSSGTLPQHF TGTGCCAGCAGCTCCGGGACACTGCCCCAGCATTTT
TRBJ1-2 TRBV7-9 - - CASSQEFADYGYTF TGTGCCAGCAGCCAAGAATTCGCGGACTATGGCTACACCTTC
TRBJ1-1 TRBV29-1 - - CSLAGYTEAFF TGCAGTTTAGCGGGCTACACTGAAGCTTTCTTT
TRBJ1-3 TRBV2 - - CASSRRAVGNTIYF TGTGCCAGCAGCCGTAGGGCTGTTGGAAACACCATATATTTT
TRBJ1-4 TRBV25-1 once - CASSESADEKLFF TGTGCCAGCAGTGAATCAGCAGATGAAAAACTGTTTTTT
TRBJ1-2 TRBV24-1 many - CATSSATLENYGYTF TGTGCCACCAGTTCAGCGACGTTAGAGAACTATGGCTACACCTTC
TRBJ1-4 TRBV19 - - CASTAGGF TGTGCCAGTACTGCGGGGGGGTTT
TRBJ1-4 TRBV5-6 - TRBD1 CASSDGQGEANEKLFF TGTGCCAGCAGCGACGGACAGGGGGAGGCTAATGAAAAACTGTTTTTT
TRBJ2-2 TRBV9 - TRBD2 CASSMLAGGHTGELFF TGTGCCAGTAGTATGCTAGCGGGAGGGCACACCGGGGAGCTGTTTTTT
TRBJ2-7 TRBV19 - - CASGPGAARGEQYF TGTGCCAGTGGCCCCGGGGCCGCTCGGGGCGAGCAGTACTTC
TRBJ1-2 TRBV14 few - CASSQDPTNYGYTF TGTGCCAGCAGCCAGGACCCTACCAATTATGGCTACACCTTC